This entry is about one TCR beta chain. Its cognate antigen is unknown. The data stem from a study of OX40 agonist ivuxolimab in advanced cancers. Study in general: Ivuxolimab is an agonistic anti-OX40 (CD134) antibody, and patients were treated with it. General study points: Patients who responded partially at 0.1-3.0 mg/kg showed clonal expansion ranking among the lowest. Both CD4+ and CD8+ T cell populations in blood had undergone clonal expansion by week 6 at 0.1 to 3.0 mg/kg.

Method: immunoSEQ multiplex PCR; TCRdb's copy keeps in-frame clones and lacks some. Of more than 60,000 clones detected, roughly 85% appear once; the ten largest clones hold 0.6% to 0.8%. The germline gives CDR1 SNHLY, CDR2 FYNNEI. V was clipped by 2 bases and J by 4 bases, with 5 bases between them. There are 12 residues in the CDR3. The chain is built from TRBV2 and TRBJ1-2, with D hard to call. The TCR was taken from an adult with an advanced solid tumor such as melanoma, head and neck, liver or kidney cancer. The sequencing here drew on CD4+ or CD8+ T cells sorted from blood, taken in a trial of the OX40 agonist ivuxolimab. In nucleotides, the CDR3 is TGTGCCAGCAGTGAATGGGTCTATGGCTACACCTTC. Amino acid sequence: CASSEWVYGYTF.